This TCR beta chain appears in the sequencing data of a study of cytomegalovirus exposure and HLA in healthy donors. This clone was detected once. As yet, its antigen is unknown. Overall study findings and caveats: The investigators catalogued 150 or so TCR beta chains as cytomegalovirus-associated. The study found most TCR sequences rare, yet found some public TCRs in many donors. As confirmed in vitro, a few CMV-associated chains were specific for CMV antigens.

The donors formed part of the roughly 110-subject validation cohort, distinct from the roughly 700-subject first cohort. Assay: immunoSEQ multiplex PCR; the TCRdb copy retains only in-frame clones and omits some. Found here are some 64,000 clones, 97% of them singletons; the top ten hold around 1.6%. The germline gives CDR1 SGHRS, CDR2 YFSETQ. Trimming took off 2 bases at V and 2 bases at J, with 7 bases between the two ends. The CDR3 contains 13 residues. Sequenced: PBMCs. The chain links TRBV5-1 to TRBJ1-2; D remains ambiguous. The TCR sequence derives from a woman in her late teens or twenties in good health and CMV-seropositive. Here the CDR3 reads CASSLEQNYGYTF. The DNA for the CDR3 is TGCGCCAGCAGCTTAGAACAGAACTATGGCTACACCTTC.